This T cell receptor beta chain was sequenced for a study of radiation and T cells in renal cell carcinoma. Study-level points and caveats: From baseline, blood top tumor clonotypes peaked at 2 weeks post-radiation. No pretreatment tumor biopsies were available for baseline clonotypes.

As to this clone: The antigen is not known. The germline gene is not matched at one end of the junction; a read error may be the cause.

The data were produced by immunoSEQ multiplex PCR, yet TCRdb's version contains in-frame clones alone and is incomplete. The data contain tens of thousands of clones, about 80% of them seen just once; the ten biggest clones take up about 6.4%. Time point here: blood 4 weeks post-SBRT, at nephrectomy. Documented treatment: 15 Gy SBRT to primary tumor, nephrectomy 4 weeks later. Nephrectomy followed 15 Gy stereotactic body radiation by 4 weeks. Serial blood draws occurred at baseline and 2 and 4 weeks post-SBRT. The CDR3 sequence is 15 residues long. The germline CDR1 and CDR2 sequences are ENHRY and SYGVKD.

This TCR came from a man aged 60 to 69 with renal cell carcinoma. The input for sequencing was blood, taken from a patient whose treatment included radiotherapy and nephrectomy. The J gene is TRBJ1-3, the V gene TRBV10-3, with a possible D match to TRBD1 (6 bases). CDR3 in amino acids: CAVSVRGLSGNTIYF. CDR3 DNA: TGTGCCGTCAGCGTCAGGGGCCTCTCTGGAAACACCATATATTTT.